Each of the 19 T cell receptor beta chains below was sequenced from the same sample in a study of T cell clonality in common variable immunodeficiency. TCRdb's table, derived via immunoSEQ multiplex PCR, lists solely in-frame clones and lacks some. In total the sample includes 60,000 to 75,000 clones, none of them seen once. Sequencing was carried out using peripheral blood mononuclear cells. Receptor source: a person aged 18 to 75 in good health.

This clone was counted many times. The read ends 3 residues early relative to the CDR3; the germline J gene fills the gap. The chain has TRBV20-1 and TRBJ2-5, with TRBD1 matching 10 bases. Germline values: CDR1 DFQATT, CDR2 SNEGSKA (reference sequence). V lost 1 base to trimming and J lost 1 base; unmatched junction nucleotides: 6. This CDR3 comprises 16 residues. CDR3 protein: CSARGFGTGVQETQYF. CDR3 bases read: TGCAGTGCTAGAGGTTTTGGGACAGGGGTCCAAGAGACC.

This clone appeared many times. The read terminates 3 residues before the CDR3 end, so the remaining end is supplied by the germline J gene. The chain has TRBV19 and TRBJ2-7; D assignment may be TRBD1 or TRBD2 (5 bases each). The germline V gene has CDR1 LNHDA and CDR2 SQIVND (reference sequence). V was shortened by 5 bases and J by 3 bases, with 14 bases between the two germline ends. The CDR3 extends over 14 amino acids. CDR3 DNA, as far as it was read: TGTGCCAGTAGTCCGAGGGTGAGGGGCTACGAG. Translation: CASSPRVRGYE. The full CDR3 protein is CASSPRVRGYEQYF.

At least ten counts were recorded for this clone. The read ends 3 residues early relative to the CDR3; the germline J gene fills the gap. The V gene is TRBV7-9, the J gene TRBJ1-1; 9 bases match TRBD1. The CDR3 totals 14 residues. Unmatched junction bases numbered 5, after V lost 8 bases and J lost 1 base. Germline CDR1 reads SEHNR; CDR2 reads FQNEAQ (reference sequence). The CDR3 sequence is CASGGQGTNTEAFF. Partial CDR3 DNA: TGTGCCAGCGGCGGACAGGGGACGAACACTGAA. The full variable domain, with the rest looked up from reference TRBV7-9 and TRBJ1-1, is DTGVSQNPRHKITKRGQNVTFRCDPISEHNRLYWYRQTLGQGPEFLTYFQNEAQLEKSRLLSDRFSAERPKGSFSTLEIQRTEQGDSAMYLCASGGQGTNTEAFFGQGTRLTVV.

This clone was observed at least ten times. The read finishes 3 residues shy of the CDR3 end, and the germline J gene is used to complete it. The chain has TRBV6-1 and TRBJ2-7; 7 bases are a match to TRBD1. The CDR3 covers 14 residues. Looked up from germline, CDR1 is MNHNS and CDR2 is SASEGT. J gave up 2 bases and V 3 bases, and 4 bases lay outside the gene matches. The covered CDR3 bases are TGTGCCAGCAGTGACCAGGGGGTGACCTACGAG. Residues: CASSDQGVTYE. The CDR3 in its entirety is CASSDQGVTYEQYF.

The table lists this clone with many counts. The read gets to within 3 residues of the CDR3 end, and the germline J gene fills in the rest. The chain combines TRBV5-1 with TRBJ2-7, with D perhaps TRBD1 (6 bases). CDR1 is SGHRS, CDR2 YFSETQ, per germline. The V gene lost 0 bases and the J gene lost 2 bases, with 9 bases spanning the gap. The CDR3 is 14 residues long. Incomplete CDR3 DNA: TGCGCCAGCAGCTTGGGAGGGGGAACCTACGAG. It translates to CASSLGGGTYE. The complete CDR3 reads CASSLGGGTYEQYF.

This clone has at least ten counts. The DNA ends 3 residues before the CDR3 does, and the rest of the CDR3 is filled in from the germline J gene. The rearrangement uses TRBV7-8 and TRBJ2-7; 11 nucleotides match TRBD2. Germline V gives CDR1 SGHVS, CDR2 FQNEAQ. After removal of 5 bases from V and 4 bases from J, the junction contained 10 bases not matched to a gene. CDR3 length: 16 amino acids. CDR3 sequence reads: CASSAYRGTSGYEQYF. CDR3 bases read: TGTGCCAGCAGCGCTTATCGCGGGACTAGCGGTTACGAG.

This clone was seen many times. The read ends 3 residues early relative to the CDR3; the germline J gene fills the gap. The chain links TRBV19 to TRBJ2-2; no clear D. Germline-derived CDR1 and CDR2 are LNHDA and SQIVND (reference sequence). This CDR3 region has 15 residues. V was cut by 4 bases and J by 3 bases, with 12 bases left in between. The CDR3 is CASSTPSGYTGELFF. Partial CDR3 DNA: TGTGCCAGTAGTACCCCATCCGGGTACACCGGGGAG. Full variable domain (outside the CDR3, taken from reference TRBV19 and TRBJ2-2): DGGITQSPKYLFRKEGQNVTLSCEQNLNHDAMYWYRQDPGQGLRLIYYSQIVNDFQKGDIAEGYSVSREKKESFPLTVTSAQKNPTAFYLCASSTPSGYTGELFFGEGSRLTVL.

The table lists this clone with many counts. The read ends 3 residues shy of where the CDR3 ends; the end is completed using the germline J gene. V is TRBV20-1 and J is TRBJ2-5, with D possibly TRBD2 on 5 matching bases. CDR3 length equals 13 residues. Trimming took off 7 bases at V and 7 bases at J, with 19 bases between the two ends. Per the germline V gene, CDR1 is DFQATT and CDR2 is SNEGSKA (reference sequence). CDR3 bases read: TGCAGTGAAACGGCGGGCTTCCCGGGGACC. This translates into CSETAGFPGT. The whole CDR3 protein is CSETAGFPGTQYF.

This clone was found many times. The sequenced part of the CDR3 DNA is TGTGCCATCCAACTTAACGTTTTAAAATCGAACACCGGGGAG. This encodes CAIQLNVLKSNTGE. The CDR3 reads in full as CAIQLNVLKSNTGELFF. The chain employs TRBV12-3 or TRBV12-4 and TRBJ2-2; D is ambiguous. The read stops 3 residues short of the end of the CDR3; the missing end is completed from the germline J gene. The CDR3 is 17 residues long. V was clipped by 10 bases and J by 0 bases, with 21 bases between them.

This clone was seen at least ten times. The read comes to an end 3 residues before the CDR3 does, leaving the germline J gene to fill in the end. The chain has TRBV20-1 and TRBJ1-2; D is possibly TRBD1 (5 bases). The CDR3 totals 14 residues. Germline V gene sequence: CDR1 DFQATT, CDR2 SNEGSKA (reference sequence). Trimming removed 3 bases from V and 4 bases from J, with 15 bases in between. The part of the CDR3 DNA that was read is TGCAGTGCTAGTTCTCAGGGTTTGGGCTATGGC. Protein sequence: CSASSQGLGYG. The CDR3, in full, reads CSASSQGLGYGYTF.

This clone was observed at least ten times. The CDR3 extends 3 residues past the end of the read, so its final part is completed from the germline J gene. The chain links TRBV5-1 to TRBJ2-1; TRBD2 agrees at 8 bases. The CDR3 has 17 amino acids. The V gene's germline CDR1 is SGHRS and CDR2 YFSETQ. The V segment lost 5 bases and the J segment 3 bases; nucleotides outside the gene matches: 13. This chain's CDR3 is CASRIDLTSGVYNEQFF. The sequenced part of the CDR3 DNA is TGCGCCAGCAGGATAGACCTCACTAGCGGCGTCTACAATGAG.

This clone occurred many times. Read sequence stops 3 residues before the CDR3 end, and the germline J gene provides the missing end. This rearrangement joins TRBV20-1 to TRBJ2-3, with D perhaps matching TRBD2 (6 bases). The CDR3 runs 15 residues. The V end was cut by 1 base, the J end by 1 base, with 12 bases between. Germline V gives CDR1 DFQATT, CDR2 SNEGSKA (reference sequence). CDR3 region: CSARGRLAGTDTQYF. Incomplete CDR3 DNA: TGCAGTGCTAGAGGGAGGTTAGCGGGCACAGATACG.

This clone was found many times. The read terminates 3 residues ahead of where the CDR3 ends, so the germline J gene completes it. This chain connects TRBV10-1 to TRBJ2-1; TRBD2 matches at 12 bases. The CDR3 is 19 residues long. Germline V CDR1 and CDR2: WNHNN, SYGVQD (reference sequence). V was pared by 5 bases and J by 0 bases, with 11 bases of the junction left unmatched. The CDR3 loop reads CASSPGLAGTRSSYNEQFF. Partial CDR3 DNA: TGCGCCAGCAGTCCAGGACTAGCGGGAACACGAAGCTCCTACAATGAG.

This clone was seen at least ten times. The read finishes 3 residues shy of the CDR3 end, and the germline J gene is used to complete it. The V call is TRBV12-3 or TRBV12-4, the J call TRBJ1-1, with 9 bases aligning to TRBD1. This CDR3 spans 15 amino acids. CDR3 DNA, as far as it was read: TGTGCCAGCAGTACGCACGGGACAGGGCTGGGTCGC. Protein sequence: CASSTHGTGLGR. The complete CDR3 reads CASSTHGTGLGRAFF.

This clone came up many times. The CDR3 goes on 3 residues after the read ends, and that part is filled in from the germline J gene. The rearrangement joins TRBV5-1 to TRBJ2-3, with D tentatively TRBD1 (6 bases). Germline V CDR1 and CDR2: SGHRS, YFSETQ. V was clipped by 0 bases and J by 6 bases, with 14 bases between them. CDR3 length: 15 amino acids. The sequenced part of the CDR3 DNA is TGCGCCAGCAGCTTGGGCAGGGGTAATGGGGATACG. It is translated as CASSLGRGNGDT. The entire CDR3 reads CASSLGRGNGDTQYF. The full variable domain, completed using reference TRBV5-1 and TRBJ2-3, is KAGVTQTPRYLIKTRGQQVTLSCSPISGHRSVSWYQQTPGQGLQFLFEYFSETQRNKGNFPGRFSGRQFSNSRSEMNVSTLELGDSALYLCASSLGRGNGDTQYFGPGTRLTVL.

This clone appeared many times. The read halts 3 residues ahead of the CDR3 end, with the missing end drawn from the germline J gene. The rearrangement joins TRBV7-2 to TRBJ1-1; D is uncertain. This CDR3 has 13 residues. CDR1 is SGHTA and CDR2 is FQGNSA in the germline V gene. V gave up 5 bases and J gave up 5 bases, with 12 bases separating them. CDR3 in amino acids: CASSVDIKTEAFF. CDR3 DNA, as far as it was read: TGTGCCAGCAGCGTTGACATTAAGACTGAA.

This clone was counted many times. The CDR3 end lies 3 residues beyond the end of the read and is filled in from the germline J gene. The chain is built from TRBV19 and TRBJ2-3; 9 positions match TRBD1. From germline, CDR1 is LNHDA and CDR2 SQIVND (reference sequence). The CDR3 runs 15 residues. J was trimmed by 5 bases and V by 5 bases; bases with no gene match: 8. CDR3 protein: CASSPGTGLIDTQYF. The sequenced part of the CDR3 DNA is TGTGCCAGTAGTCCCGGGACAGGGTTAATAGATACG. Filled out from reference TRBV19 and TRBJ2-3, the complete variable domain reads DGGITQSPKYLFRKEGQNVTLSCEQNLNHDAMYWYRQDPGQGLRLIYYSQIVNDFQKGDIAEGYSVSREKKESFPLTVTSAQKNPTAFYLCASSPGTGLIDTQYFGPGTRLTVL.

This clone was observed many times. The CDR3 is cut off 3 residues early in the read; its end comes from the germline J gene. The V and J genes are TRBV6-2 or TRBV6-3 and TRBJ2-3; no clear D gene. Trimming pared 5 bases from V and 4 bases from J, leaving 13 bases between. The CDR3 spans 14 residues. CDR1 is MNHEY, CDR2 SVGEGT, per germline. This chain's CDR3 is CASSSPIAADTQYF. The sequenced part of the CDR3 DNA is TGTGCCAGCAGTAGCCCTATCGCCGCAGATACG.

This clone was detected ten times or more. The missing CDR3 end, 3 residues past where the read stops, is filled in from the germline J gene. The chain employs TRBV24-1 and TRBJ2-1; D is possibly TRBD2 (6 bases). CDR3 size: 16 residues. CDR1 is KGHDR and CDR2 is SFDVKD in the germline V gene. V gave up 3 bases and J gave up 0 bases, with 11 bases separating them. Partial CDR3 DNA: TGTGCCACCAGTGATAAGGAGGGGAGCTCCTACAATGAG. Amino acids: CATSDKEGSSYNE. The CDR3, in full, reads CATSDKEGSSYNEQFF.